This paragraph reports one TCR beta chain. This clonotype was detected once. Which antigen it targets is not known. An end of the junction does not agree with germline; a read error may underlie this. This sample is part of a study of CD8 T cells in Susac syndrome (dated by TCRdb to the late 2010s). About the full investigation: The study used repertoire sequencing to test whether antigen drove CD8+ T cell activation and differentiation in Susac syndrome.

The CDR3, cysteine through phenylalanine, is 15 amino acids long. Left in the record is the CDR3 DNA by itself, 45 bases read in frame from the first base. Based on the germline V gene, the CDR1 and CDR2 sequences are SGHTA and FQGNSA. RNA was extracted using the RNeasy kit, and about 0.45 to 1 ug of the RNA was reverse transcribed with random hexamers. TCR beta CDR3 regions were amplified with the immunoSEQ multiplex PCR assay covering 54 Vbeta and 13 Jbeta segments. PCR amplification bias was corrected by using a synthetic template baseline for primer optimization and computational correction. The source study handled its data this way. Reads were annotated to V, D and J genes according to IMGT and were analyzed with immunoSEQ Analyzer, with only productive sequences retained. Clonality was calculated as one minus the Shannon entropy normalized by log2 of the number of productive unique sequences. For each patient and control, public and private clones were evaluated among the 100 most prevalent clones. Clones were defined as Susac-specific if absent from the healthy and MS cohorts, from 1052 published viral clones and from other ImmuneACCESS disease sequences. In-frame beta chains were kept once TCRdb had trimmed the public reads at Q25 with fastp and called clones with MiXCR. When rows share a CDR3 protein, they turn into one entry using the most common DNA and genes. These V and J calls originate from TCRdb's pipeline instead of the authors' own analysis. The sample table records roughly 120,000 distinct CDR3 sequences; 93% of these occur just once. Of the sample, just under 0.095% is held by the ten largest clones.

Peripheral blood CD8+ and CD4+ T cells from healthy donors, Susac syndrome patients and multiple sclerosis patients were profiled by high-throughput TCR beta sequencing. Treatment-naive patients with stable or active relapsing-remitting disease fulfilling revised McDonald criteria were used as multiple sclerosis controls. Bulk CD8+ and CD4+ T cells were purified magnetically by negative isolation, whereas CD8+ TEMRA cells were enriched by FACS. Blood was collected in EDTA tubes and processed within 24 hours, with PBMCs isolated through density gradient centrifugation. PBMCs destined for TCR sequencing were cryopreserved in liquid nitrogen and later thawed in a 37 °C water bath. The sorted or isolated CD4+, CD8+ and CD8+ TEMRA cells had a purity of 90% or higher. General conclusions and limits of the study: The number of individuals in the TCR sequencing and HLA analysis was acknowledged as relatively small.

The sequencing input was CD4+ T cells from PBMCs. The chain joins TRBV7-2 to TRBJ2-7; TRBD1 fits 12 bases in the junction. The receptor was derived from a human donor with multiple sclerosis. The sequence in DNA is TGTGCCAGCAGATTAGGGGGACAGGGGGCGTACGAGCAGTACTTC. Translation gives CASRLGGQGAYEQYF.